This TCR beta chain derives from a study of control samples from healthy donors and cancer patients. The repertoire was sequenced with immunoSEQ multiplex PCR; TCRdb's copy has only in-frame clones and lacks some. The repertoire holds 130,000 or so clones, with 85% to 95% as singletons. Germline loops: CDR1 MNHEY, CDR2 SVGAGI. The CDR3 is 12 amino acids. The V and J ends lost 6 bases and 4 bases respectively, with 7 bases between them. The TCR sequence derives from a man aged 40-49 years in good health. The chain joins TRBV6-5 to TRBJ1-5; D ambiguous. The material sequenced was blood. CDR3 sequence: CASSPKNQPQHF. In nucleotides, the CDR3 is TGTGCCAGCAGCCCCAAAAATCAGCCCCAGCATTTT.